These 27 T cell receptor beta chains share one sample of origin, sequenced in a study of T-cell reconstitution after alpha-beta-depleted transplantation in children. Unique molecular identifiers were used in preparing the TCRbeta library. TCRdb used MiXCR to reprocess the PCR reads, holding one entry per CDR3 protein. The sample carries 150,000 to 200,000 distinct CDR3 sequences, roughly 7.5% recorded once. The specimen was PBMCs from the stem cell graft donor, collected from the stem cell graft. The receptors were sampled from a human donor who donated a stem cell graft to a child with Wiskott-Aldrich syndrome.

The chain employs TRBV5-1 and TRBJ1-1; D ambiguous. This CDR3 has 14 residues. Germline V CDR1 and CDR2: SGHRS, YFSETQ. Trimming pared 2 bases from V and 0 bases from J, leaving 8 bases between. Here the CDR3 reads CASSFVRMNTEAFF. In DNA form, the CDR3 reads TGCGCCAGCAGCTTCGTCAGGATGAACACTGAAGCTTTCTTT.

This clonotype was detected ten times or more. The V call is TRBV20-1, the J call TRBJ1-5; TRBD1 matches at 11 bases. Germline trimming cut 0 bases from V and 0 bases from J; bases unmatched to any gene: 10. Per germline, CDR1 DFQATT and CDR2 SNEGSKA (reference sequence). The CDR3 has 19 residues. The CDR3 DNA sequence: TGCAGTGCTAGAGATCTTAAGGGACAGGGGGATTATAGCAATCAGCCCCAGCATTTT. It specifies CSARDLKGQGDYSNQPQHF.

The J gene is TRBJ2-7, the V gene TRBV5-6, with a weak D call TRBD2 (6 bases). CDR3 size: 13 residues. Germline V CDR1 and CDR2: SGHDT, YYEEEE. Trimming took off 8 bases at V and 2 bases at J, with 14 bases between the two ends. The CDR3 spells CARSPGGAYEQYF. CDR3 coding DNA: TGTGCCAGGAGCCCCGGGGGTGCCTACGAGCAGTACTTC.

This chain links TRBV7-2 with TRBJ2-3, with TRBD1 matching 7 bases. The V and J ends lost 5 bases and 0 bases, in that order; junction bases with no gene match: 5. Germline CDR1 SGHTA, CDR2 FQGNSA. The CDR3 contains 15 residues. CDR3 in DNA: TGTGCCAGCAGCACTGGACAGGCAAGCACAGATACGCAGTATTTT. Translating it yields CASSTGQASTDTQYF.

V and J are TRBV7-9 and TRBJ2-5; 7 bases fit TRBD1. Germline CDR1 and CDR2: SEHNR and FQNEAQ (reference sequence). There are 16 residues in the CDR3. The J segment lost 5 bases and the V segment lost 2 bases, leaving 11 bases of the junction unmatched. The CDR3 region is CASSLMAGGLGETQYF. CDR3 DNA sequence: TGTGCCAGCAGCTTAATGGCAGGGGGTTTGGGGGAGACCCAGTACTTC.

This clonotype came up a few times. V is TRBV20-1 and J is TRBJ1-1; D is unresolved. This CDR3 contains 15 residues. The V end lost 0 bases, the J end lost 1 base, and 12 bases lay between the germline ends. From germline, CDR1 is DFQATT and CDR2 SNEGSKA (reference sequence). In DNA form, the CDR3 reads TGCAGTGCTAGAGACCGGAGGCGGGGGAACACTGAAGCTTTCTTT. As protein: CSARDRRRGNTEAFF.

This chain's CDR3 is CASSQDPVSGNTIYF. For the CDR3, the DNA is TGCGCCAGCAGCCAAGACCCGGTATCTGGAAACACCATATATTTT. The chain carries TRBV4-1 and TRBJ1-3; unclear D gene. The CDR3 runs 15 residues. CDR1 is MGHRA and CDR2 is YSYEKL in the germline V gene. Trimming removed 0 bases from V and 1 base from J, with 7 bases in between.

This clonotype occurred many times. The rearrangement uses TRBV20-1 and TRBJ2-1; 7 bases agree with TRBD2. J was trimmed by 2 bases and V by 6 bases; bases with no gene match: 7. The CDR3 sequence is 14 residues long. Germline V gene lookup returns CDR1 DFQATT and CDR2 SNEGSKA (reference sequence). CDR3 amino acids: CSAAPGLPYNEQFF. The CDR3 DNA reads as TGCAGTGCAGCTCCGGGACTACCCTACAATGAGCAGTTCTTC.

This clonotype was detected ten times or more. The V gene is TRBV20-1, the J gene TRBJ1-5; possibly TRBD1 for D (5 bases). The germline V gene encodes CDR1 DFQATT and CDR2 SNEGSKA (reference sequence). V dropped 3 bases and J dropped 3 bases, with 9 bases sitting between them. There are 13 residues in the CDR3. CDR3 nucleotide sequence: TGCAGTGCTAGGGCGGGGGTCAATCAGCCCCAGCATTTT. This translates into CSARAGVNQPQHF.

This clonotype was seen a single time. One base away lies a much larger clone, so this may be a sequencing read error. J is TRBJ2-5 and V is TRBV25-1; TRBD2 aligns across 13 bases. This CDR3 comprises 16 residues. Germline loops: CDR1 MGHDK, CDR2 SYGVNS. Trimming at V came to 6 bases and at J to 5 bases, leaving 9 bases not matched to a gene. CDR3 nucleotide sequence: TGTGCCAGCAGAGGGGTAGGGACTAGCGGGACGGAGACCCAGTACTTC. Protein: CASRGVGTSGTETQYF.

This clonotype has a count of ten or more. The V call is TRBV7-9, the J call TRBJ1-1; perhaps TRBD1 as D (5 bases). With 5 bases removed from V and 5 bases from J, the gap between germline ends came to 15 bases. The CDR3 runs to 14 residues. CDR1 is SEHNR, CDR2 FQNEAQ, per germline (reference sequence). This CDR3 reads CASSLENRGTEAFF. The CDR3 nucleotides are TGTGCCAGCAGCCTAGAGAACCGGGGGACTGAAGCTTTCTTT. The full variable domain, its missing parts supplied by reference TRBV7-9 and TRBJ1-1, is DTGVSQNPRHKITKRGQNVTFRCDPISEHNRLYWYRQTLGQGPEFLTYFQNEAQLEKSRLLSDRFSAERPKGSFSTLEIQRTEQGDSAMYLCASSLENRGTEAFFGQGTRLTVV.

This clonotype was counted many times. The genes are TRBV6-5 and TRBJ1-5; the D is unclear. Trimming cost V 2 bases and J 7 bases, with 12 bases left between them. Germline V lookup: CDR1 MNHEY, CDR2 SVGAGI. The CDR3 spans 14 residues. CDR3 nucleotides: TGTGCCAGCAGTTACACCGTAAGCGGCCAGCCCCAGCATTTT. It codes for CASSYTVSGQPQHF.

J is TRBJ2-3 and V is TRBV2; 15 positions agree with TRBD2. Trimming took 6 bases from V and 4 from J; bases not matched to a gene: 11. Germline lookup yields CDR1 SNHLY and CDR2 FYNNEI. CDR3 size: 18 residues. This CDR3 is CASSAPGLAGGPPDTQYF. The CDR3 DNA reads TGTGCCAGCAGCGCACCGGGACTAGCGGGAGGCCCCCCAGATACGCAGTATTTT. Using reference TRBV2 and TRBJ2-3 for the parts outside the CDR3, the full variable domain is EPEVTQTPSHQVTQMGQEVILRCVPISNHLYFYWYRQILGQKVEFLVSFYNNEISEKSEIFDDQFSVERPDGSNFTLKIRSTKLEDSAMYFCASSAPGLAGGPPDTQYFGPGTRLTVL.

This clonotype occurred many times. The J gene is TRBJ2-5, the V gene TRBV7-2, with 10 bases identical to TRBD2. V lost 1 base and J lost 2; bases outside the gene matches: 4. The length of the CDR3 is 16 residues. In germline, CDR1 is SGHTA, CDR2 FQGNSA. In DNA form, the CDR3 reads TGTGCCAGCAGCTTAGATCCAGCGGGGGGGCAAGAGACCCAGTACTTC. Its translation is CASSLDPAGGQETQYF.

This CDR3 is CASSQGGGGNEQFF. CDR3 sequence (DNA): TGTGCCAGCAGCCAAGGGGGCGGGGGAAATGAGCAGTTCTTC. This chain joins TRBV3-1 and TRBJ2-1, with TRBD2 identical over 7 bases. In germline, CDR1 is LGHDT, CDR2 YNNKEL (reference sequence). With 1 base clipped from V and 7 bases from J, the junction kept 4 bases outside the gene matches. The CDR3 covers 14 residues.

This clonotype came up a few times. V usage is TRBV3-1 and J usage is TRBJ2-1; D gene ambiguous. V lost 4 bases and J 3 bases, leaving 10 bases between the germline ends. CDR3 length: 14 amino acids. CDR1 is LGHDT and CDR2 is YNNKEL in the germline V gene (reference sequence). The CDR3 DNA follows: TGTGCCAGCAGCCCGATCGGGCTCTACAATGAGCAGTTCTTC. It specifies CASSPIGLYNEQFF.

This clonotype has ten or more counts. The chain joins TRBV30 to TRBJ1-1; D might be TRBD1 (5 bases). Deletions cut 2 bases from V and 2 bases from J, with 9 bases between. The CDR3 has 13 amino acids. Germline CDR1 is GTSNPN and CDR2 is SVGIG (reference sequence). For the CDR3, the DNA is TGTGCCTGGAGTTCCCAGGGCAACACTGAAGCTTTCTTT. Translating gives CAWSSQGNTEAFF.

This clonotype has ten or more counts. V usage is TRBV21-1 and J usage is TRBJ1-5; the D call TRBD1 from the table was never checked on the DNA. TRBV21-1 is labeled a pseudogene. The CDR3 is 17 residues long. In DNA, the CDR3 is TGTGCCAGCAGCAAAGACAGGACGAAAAGACCAGATCAGCCCCAGCATTTT. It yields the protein CASSKDRTKRPDQPQHF.

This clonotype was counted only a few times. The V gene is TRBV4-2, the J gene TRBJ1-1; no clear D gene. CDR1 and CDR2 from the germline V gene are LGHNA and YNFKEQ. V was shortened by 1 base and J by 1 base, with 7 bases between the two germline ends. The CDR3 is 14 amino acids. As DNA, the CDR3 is TGTGCCAGCAGCCAAGCGAACAGGAACACTGAAGCTTTCTTT. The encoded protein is CASSQANRNTEAFF.

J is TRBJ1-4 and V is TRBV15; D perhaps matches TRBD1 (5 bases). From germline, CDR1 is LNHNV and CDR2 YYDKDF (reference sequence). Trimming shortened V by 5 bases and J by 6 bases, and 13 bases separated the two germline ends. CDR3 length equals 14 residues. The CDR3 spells CATSSRTGDEKLFF. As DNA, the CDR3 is TGTGCCACCAGCTCCCGGACGGGGGATGAAAAACTGTTTTTT.

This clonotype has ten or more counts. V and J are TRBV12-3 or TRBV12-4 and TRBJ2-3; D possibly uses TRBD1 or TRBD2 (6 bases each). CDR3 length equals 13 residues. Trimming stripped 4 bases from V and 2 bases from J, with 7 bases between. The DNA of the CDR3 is TGTGCCAGCAGTTGGGGGGCCACAGATACGCAGTATTTT. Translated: CASSWGATDTQYF.

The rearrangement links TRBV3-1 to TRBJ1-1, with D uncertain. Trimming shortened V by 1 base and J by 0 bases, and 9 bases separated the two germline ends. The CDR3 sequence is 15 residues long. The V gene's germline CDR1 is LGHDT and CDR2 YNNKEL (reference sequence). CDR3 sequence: CASSQGVGMNTEAFF. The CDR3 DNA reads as TGTGCCAGCAGCCAAGGGGTAGGAATGAACACTGAAGCTTTCTTT.

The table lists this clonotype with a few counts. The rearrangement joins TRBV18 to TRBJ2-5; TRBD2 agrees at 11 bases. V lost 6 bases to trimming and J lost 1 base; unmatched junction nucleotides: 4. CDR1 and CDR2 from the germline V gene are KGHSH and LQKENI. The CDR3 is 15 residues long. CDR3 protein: CASSRGLAGQETQYF. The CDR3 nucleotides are TGTGCCAGCTCGCGCGGACTAGCGGGCCAAGAGACCCAGTACTTC.

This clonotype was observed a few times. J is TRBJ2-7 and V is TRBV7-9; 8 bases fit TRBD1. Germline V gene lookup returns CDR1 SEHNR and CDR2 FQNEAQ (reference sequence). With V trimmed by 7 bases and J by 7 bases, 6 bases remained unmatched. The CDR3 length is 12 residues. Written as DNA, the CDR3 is TGTGCCAGCACGGGACAGGTTCGGGAGCAGTACTTC. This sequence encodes CASTGQVREQYF.

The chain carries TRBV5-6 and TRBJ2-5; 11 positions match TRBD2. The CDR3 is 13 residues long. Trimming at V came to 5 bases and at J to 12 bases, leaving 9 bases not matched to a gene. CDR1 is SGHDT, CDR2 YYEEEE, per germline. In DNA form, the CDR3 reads TGTGCCAGCAGTATAGCGGGAGGGATGTCCAAGTACTTC. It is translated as CASSIAGGMSKYF.

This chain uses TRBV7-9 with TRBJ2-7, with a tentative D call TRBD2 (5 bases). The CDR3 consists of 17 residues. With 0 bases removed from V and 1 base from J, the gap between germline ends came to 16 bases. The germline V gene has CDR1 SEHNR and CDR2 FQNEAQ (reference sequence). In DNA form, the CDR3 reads TGTGCCAGCAGCTTAGCCGGTGGTGCGGGCCTATCCTACGAGCAGTACTTC. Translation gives CASSLAGGAGLSYEQYF.

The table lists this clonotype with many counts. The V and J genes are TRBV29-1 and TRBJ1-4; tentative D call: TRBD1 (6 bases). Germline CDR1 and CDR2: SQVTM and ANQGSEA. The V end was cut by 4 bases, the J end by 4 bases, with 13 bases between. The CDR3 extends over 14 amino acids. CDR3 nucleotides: TGCAGCGTTGCTCGACAGGATGATAATGAAAAACTGTTTTTT. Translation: CSVARQDDNEKLFF.